This entry lists 25 T cell receptor beta chains sequenced from one sample in a study of memory CD8 T cells in hepatitis C reinfection. The method was immunoSEQ multiplex PCR; TCRdb's version includes in-frame clones alone and lacks a portion of them. Seen here are 40,000 to 60,000 clones, roughly 89% observed once, and the top ten hold less than 1.2%. Time point denoted: pre-reinfection, 55 to 20 weeks before reinfection detection. The sorted cells went straight to TCR sequencing with no prior in vitro expansion. Sequenced: naive CD8+ T cells sorted from blood. Receptors originate from a man aged 18 to 29 with hepatitis C virus infection.

The J gene is TRBJ2-3, the V gene TRBV4-1; D not certain. V was pared by 0 bases and J by 4 bases, with 8 bases between. This CDR3 has 14 residues. CDR1 is MGHRA and CDR2 is YSYEKL in the germline V gene. The CDR3 DNA reads as TGCGCCAGCAGCCAAGAGTTTGGGCCAGATACGCAGTATTTT. Its translation: CASSQEFGPDTQYF.

This chain links TRBV7-9 with TRBJ2-1; 8 bases map to TRBD1. CDR1 and CDR2 from the germline V gene are SEHNR and FQNEAQ (reference sequence). The CDR3 has 15 amino acids. V gave up 6 bases and J gave up 6 bases; unmatched junction bases: 10. The CDR3 DNA reads TGTGCCAGCAGGACAGACAGGGGCCCTTTCAATGAGCAGTTCTTC. Protein: CASRTDRGPFNEQFF.

The gene calls are TRBV7-9 and TRBJ2-7; 7 bases match TRBD1. Germline V gene sequence: CDR1 SEHNR, CDR2 FQNEAQ (reference sequence). J lost 5 bases, V lost 6 bases, and 7 bases had no gene match. CDR3 length: 13 amino acids. DNA of the CDR3: TGTGCCAGCAGTATGACAGGGCGAGACGAGCAGTACTTC. The encoded protein is CASSMTGRDEQYF.

The gene calls are TRBV4-2 and TRBJ1-5; perhaps TRBD1 as D (5 bases). The CDR3 consists of 15 residues. Germline V gene sequence: CDR1 LGHNA, CDR2 YNFKEQ. Trimming took 5 bases from V and 2 from J, leaving 13 bases between them. The CDR3 region is CASSEAGGGNQPQHF. The CDR3 nucleotides are TGTGCCAGCAGCGAAGCGGGGGGAGGCAATCAGCCCCAGCATTTT.

CDR3 residues: CSVAGRPNTGELFF. CDR3 DNA sequence: TGCAGCGTTGCGGGGAGGCCGAACACCGGGGAGCTGTTTTTT. The gene calls are TRBV29-1 and TRBJ2-2, with D possibly TRBD2 on 6 matching bases. V shed 4 bases and J shed 0 bases, with 9 bases lying between them. Germline values: CDR1 SQVTM, CDR2 ANQGSEA. This CDR3 spans 14 amino acids.

This sequence joins TRBV11-2 and TRBJ2-5; possible D gene TRBD2, 6 bases. The CDR3 is 15 amino acids. V was trimmed by 2 bases and J by 1 base, leaving 11 bases between them. Germline CDR1 reads SGHAT; CDR2 reads FQNNGV. This CDR3 reads CASSLTGVGQETQYF. The CDR3 DNA is TGTGCCAGCAGCTTAACGGGAGTGGGCCAAGAGACCCAGTACTTC.

The chain couples TRBV7-2 to TRBJ2-3; 9 bases map to TRBD1. The CDR3 length is 15 residues. Losses at the gene ends were 2 bases for V and 3 bases for J; bases not matched to a gene: 3. Germline assignment: CDR1 SGHTA and CDR2 FQGNSA. CDR3 bases: TGTGCCAGCAGCTTAATGGGACAGGGAACAGATACGCAGTATTTT. It is translated as CASSLMGQGTDTQYF. Full variable domain (outside the CDR3, taken from reference TRBV7-2 and TRBJ2-3): GAGVSQSPSNKVTEKGKDVELRCDPISGHTALYWYRQSLGQGLEFLIYFQGNSAPDKSGLPSDRFSAERTGGSVSTLTIQRTQQEDSAVYLCASSLMGQGTDTQYFGPGTRLTVL.

The chain combines TRBV5-3 with TRBJ2-5; the D is unclear. Judging by the DNA end, TRBJ2-7 fits better; the J call may be wrong. TRBV5-3 has ORF status, its function being uncertain. The CDR3 is 15 amino acids. The CDR3 loop is CARSRGVPTHYEQYF. The CDR3, as DNA: TGTGCCAGAAGCAGAGGAGTACCCACCCACTACGAGCAGTACTTC.

Here the CDR3 DNA reads TGCGCCAGCAGCCAAGGACTAGCGGGGCACTACGAGCAGTACTTC. Translation: CASSQGLAGHYEQYF. The chain carries TRBV4-1 and TRBJ2-7; TRBD2 agrees at 11 bases. The CDR3 loop spans 15 amino acids. From germline, CDR1 is MGHRA and CDR2 YSYEKL. V lost 1 base, J lost 3 bases, and 2 bases stayed unmatched.

V usage is TRBV7-2 and J usage is TRBJ1-3; 8 nucleotides line up with TRBD1. Unmatched junction bases numbered 7, after V lost 4 bases and J lost 2 bases. Germline V lookup: CDR1 SGHTA, CDR2 FQGNSA. The CDR3 contains 16 residues. The CDR3 DNA reads TGTGCCAGCAGCTCCCTGACAGGGGAGGCTGGAAACACCATATATTTT. Translated, it gives CASSSLTGEAGNTIYF.

CDR3 amino acids: CASSSLAGGVTDTQYF. The CDR3 DNA follows: TGTGCCAGCAGCTCCTTAGCGGGAGGGGTCACAGATACGCAGTATTTT. The gene calls are TRBV7-9 and TRBJ2-3, with 11 bases fitting TRBD2. The CDR3 spans 16 residues. Trimming at V came to 4 bases and at J to 2 bases, leaving 5 bases not matched to a gene. The germline V gene encodes CDR1 SEHNR and CDR2 FQNEAQ (reference sequence). Looking up the rest from reference TRBV7-9 and TRBJ2-3 gives the full variable domain: DTGVSQNPRHKITKRGQNVTFRCDPISEHNRLYWYRQTLGQGPEFLTYFQNEAQLEKSRLLSDRFSAERPKGSFSTLEIQRTEQGDSAMYLCASSSLAGGVTDTQYFGPGTRLTVL.

The rearrangement uses TRBV6-1 and TRBJ2-5; TRBD2 aligns across 13 bases. CDR3 length: 15 amino acids. The V gene's germline CDR1 is MNHNS and CDR2 SASEGT. The V gene end was trimmed by 7 bases and the J gene end by 4 bases; junction bases not matched to a gene: 6. This chain's CDR3 is CASNGGLAGLETQYF. In DNA, the CDR3 is TGTGCCAGCAATGGGGGACTAGCGGGATTAGAGACCCAGTACTTC.

This chain connects TRBV30 to TRBJ2-1; TRBD2 might be the D (6 bases). CDR1 and CDR2 from the germline V gene are GTSNPN and SVGIG (reference sequence). The V gene lost 0 bases and the J gene lost 10 bases, with 13 bases spanning the gap. The CDR3 contains 13 residues. CDR3 DNA sequence: TGTGCCTGGAGTGTACTCTCCAGCGGGGAGCAGTTCTTC. Amino acid sequence: CAWSVLSSGEQFF.

This chain joins TRBV19 and TRBJ2-5; D unclear. The J call may be mistaken, given a closer DNA end match to TRBJ2-7. Germline lookup yields CDR1 LNHDA and CDR2 SQIVND (reference sequence). CDR3 length: 12 amino acids. DNA for the CDR3: TGTGCCAGTAGTTACGGTCCTAACGAGCAGTACTTC. Protein product: CASSYGPNEQYF.

The chain couples TRBV10-3 to TRBJ2-7; perhaps TRBD1 as D (6 bases). CDR1 ENHRY and CDR2 SYGVKD come from the germline V gene. This CDR3 region has 13 residues. V dropped 4 bases and J dropped 4 bases, with 11 bases sitting between them. The CDR3 reads CAISVDRSYEQYF. The CDR3 DNA follows: TGTGCCATCAGTGTCGACAGGTCTTACGAGCAGTACTTC.

V is TRBV5-5 and J is TRBJ1-4; perhaps TRBD1 as D (5 bases). CDR1 and CDR2 (germline): SGHKS, YYEKEE (reference sequence). The CDR3 sequence is 15 residues long. Trimming cost V 0 bases and J 3 bases, with 9 bases left between them. The CDR3 sequence is CASSLEGAANEKLFF. The CDR3 DNA is TGTGCCAGCAGCTTGGAAGGGGCAGCTAATGAAAAACTGTTTTTT.

The CDR3 region is CASSLGAGGAYEQYF. The CDR3 DNA reads TGCGCCAGCAGCTTGGGGGCAGGGGGCGCCTACGAGCAGTACTTC. The chain joins TRBV5-1 to TRBJ2-7; 8 bases are shared with TRBD1. The germline V gene has CDR1 SGHRS and CDR2 YFSETQ. J was trimmed by 2 bases and V by 0 bases; bases with no gene match: 4. The CDR3 consists of 15 residues.

CDR3 in DNA: TGTGCCAGTACCCCTGGGACTTTGTACAATGAGCAGTTCTTC. Its translation is CASTPGTLYNEQFF. The chain couples TRBV19 to TRBJ2-1, with a weak D call TRBD2 (6 bases). Trimming removed 7 bases from V and 4 bases from J, with 14 bases in between. Germline V lookup: CDR1 LNHDA, CDR2 SQIVND (reference sequence). The CDR3 spans 14 residues.

This rearrangement joins TRBV7-9 to TRBJ2-1, with D hard to call. Germline lookup yields CDR1 SEHNR and CDR2 FQNEAQ (reference sequence). This CDR3 contains 13 residues. Trimming cost V 1 base and J 7 bases, with 8 bases left between them. This CDR3 is CASSLGLRNEQFF. CDR3 DNA sequence: TGTGCCAGCAGCTTAGGTCTCAGGAATGAGCAGTTCTTC.

This chain links TRBV27 with TRBJ2-7; TRBD1 agrees at 7 bases. The CDR3 loop spans 17 amino acids. Germline assignment: CDR1 MNHEY and CDR2 SMNVEV (reference sequence). With 5 bases clipped from V and 0 bases from J, the junction kept 13 bases outside the gene matches. As DNA, the CDR3 is TGTGCCAGCAGTCCGGACTGGGACAGAACCCACTCCTACGAGCAGTACGTC. Protein sequence: CASSPDWDRTHSYEQYV.

V and J are TRBV5-6 and TRBJ1-2; maybe TRBD1 (5 bases). Germline CDR1 SGHDT, CDR2 YYEEEE. This CDR3 has 14 amino acids. V gave up 1 base and J gave up 1 base, with 8 bases separating them. Here the CDR3 DNA reads TGTGCCAGCAGCTTGAGACAGATTAACTATGGCTACACCTTC. It yields the protein CASSLRQINYGYTF.

V is TRBV5-6 and J is TRBJ2-1; 10 bases agree with TRBD1. V was pared by 4 bases and J by 6 bases, with 4 bases of the junction left unmatched. CDR1 and CDR2 from the germline V gene are SGHDT and YYEEEE. There are 14 residues in the CDR3. CDR3 amino acids: CASSPGQGFNEQFF. For the CDR3, the DNA is TGTGCCAGCAGCCCGGGACAGGGGTTCAATGAGCAGTTCTTC. Complete variable domain (other parts from reference TRBV5-6 and TRBJ2-1): DAGVTQSPTHLIKTRGQQVTLRCSPKSGHDTVSWYQQALGQGPQFIFQYYEEEERQRGNFPDRFSGHQFPNYSSELNVNALLLGDSALYLCASSPGQGFNEQFFGPGTRLTVL.

This sequence joins TRBV6-1 and TRBJ1-6, with 7 bases matching TRBD1. The V gene's germline CDR1 is MNHNS and CDR2 SASEGT. The CDR3 runs 14 residues. The V and J ends lost 4 bases and 7 bases, in that order; junction bases with no gene match: 4. The CDR3 spells CASSVGQTNSPLHF. Here the CDR3 DNA reads TGTGCCAGCAGTGTGGGACAGACCAATTCACCCCTCCACTTT.

V usage is TRBV7-2 and J usage is TRBJ2-2; D is uncertain. CDR1 and CDR2 (germline): SGHTA, FQGNSA. V lost 3 bases and J lost 0, with 2 bases in between. The CDR3 has 13 amino acids. CDR3: CASSFTNTGELFF. The CDR3 DNA is TGTGCCAGCAGCTTCACGAACACCGGGGAGCTGTTTTTT.

This chain uses TRBV28 with TRBJ1-2; 9 bases are a match to TRBD1. In germline, CDR1 is MDHEN, CDR2 SYDVKM. There are 17 residues in the CDR3. Trimming cost V 4 bases and J 4 bases; bases outside gene matches: 13. The CDR3 bases are TGTGCCAGCAGTTCAATCAGCCCGGGACAGGGTAGCTATGGCTACACCTTC. Translating it yields CASSSISPGQGSYGYTF.